These T cell receptor beta chains were read from a single sample in a study of cytomegalovirus exposure and HLA in healthy donors. Repertoires were generated with immunoSEQ multiplex PCR, while TCRdb's copy carries only in-frame clones and drops some. The table has some 200,000 clones, approximately 80% seen once. What was sequenced was PBMCs. These TCRs come from a boy under 10 years old in good health and CMV-seronegative. Both conserved end residues are part of each CDR3.

v_call,cdr3_length,cdr3_aa
TRBV6-5,16,CASSLRLAGGLDEQFF
TRBV10-3,16,CAISETPGGLDGELFF
TRBV7-8,16,CASSSLIGRGTNEQFF
TRBV6-6,15,CASREGGTETDTQYF
TRBV7-9,15,CASSLVIGQSYGYTF
TRBV21-1,15,CASFVGQDFTDTQYF
TRBV2,14,CASSGTGGQETQYF
TRBV6-1,12,CASTENGGGYTF
TRBV7-4,13,CASSLRGNLSQFF
TRBV6-1,13,CASGGWVDYEQYF
TRBV7-2,12,CASGTDSYGYTF
TRBV25-1,15,CASSEGADLSTEAFF
TRBV7-2,17,CASSFPAGGPELETQYF
TRBV7-2,14,CASSRQGSGETQYF
TRBV9,13,CASSEHPGTVATF
TRBV10-3,12,CATSGGSETQYF
TRBV21-1,14,CASSPRQGYQPQHF
TRBV11-2,16,CASSSMTSGGAYEQYF
TRBV6-5,13,CASKEVPREPLHF
TRBV7-8,12,CASSLGLDTQYF
TRBV18,15,CASSPRPSGENEQFF
TRBV7-2,14,CASSLAAGNYGYTF
TRBV19,15,CASSPTGGENQPQHF
TRBV7-3,17,CASSLEASGVGTDTQYF
TRBV5-4,17,CASSSRFGQGADTEAFF
TRBV4-2,18,CASSQDQGGGQSEDEQFF
TRBV2,13,CASRDDRTEGYTF
TRBV7-9,13,CASSFDTYTEAFF
TRBV5-1,16,CASSRDSSWIYNEQFF
TRBV4-2,20,CASSLRSGTSGGQGTDTQYF
TRBV5-1,13,CASSPDRVWEQYF
TRBV7-2,17,CASSLGGQGAFGYGYTF
TRBV9,15,CASSVDGTREETQYF
TRBV2,15,CASSESGGGTGELFF
TRBV18,14,CASSPPGTGEGYTF
TRBV21-1,19,CASSKKGSTGMRYNQPQHF
TRBV5-6,15,CASSFGRGFDTEAFF
TRBV7-9,19,CASSLILGEGNFFNYGYTF
TRBV10-3,13,CAIKRDPRHTQYF
TRBV5-1,18,CASSFLTSGGAVTGELFF
TRBV11-2,13,CASSLDLSFGYTF
TRBV27,15,CASCGDSNPQETQYF
TRBV5-4,14,CASSTLAGGSEQYF
TRBV5-1,15,CASSLGLAGVDTQYF
TRBV4-3,13,CASSQEVQDGYTF
TRBV14,17,CASSPHAGGSSNYGYTF
TRBV2,14,CASSDVGSGNTIYF
TRBV5-1,14,CASSPSGSTDTQYF
TRBV7-2,12,CASSQQGDGYTF
TRBV7-9,12,CASSSQGNEQYF
TRBV19,16,CASSIFGGGRGYGYTF